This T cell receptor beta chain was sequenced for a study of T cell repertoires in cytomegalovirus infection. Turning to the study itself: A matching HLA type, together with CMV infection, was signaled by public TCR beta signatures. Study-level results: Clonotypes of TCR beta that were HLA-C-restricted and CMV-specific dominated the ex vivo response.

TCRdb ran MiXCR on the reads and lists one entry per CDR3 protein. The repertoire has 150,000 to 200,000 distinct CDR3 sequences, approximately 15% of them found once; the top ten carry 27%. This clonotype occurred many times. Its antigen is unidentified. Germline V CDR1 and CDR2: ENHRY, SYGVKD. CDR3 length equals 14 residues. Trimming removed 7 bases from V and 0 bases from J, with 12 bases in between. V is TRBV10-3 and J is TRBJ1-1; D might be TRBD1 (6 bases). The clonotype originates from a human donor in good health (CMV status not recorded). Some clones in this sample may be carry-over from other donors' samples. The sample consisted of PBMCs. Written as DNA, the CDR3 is TGTGCCATCAAGGGGGGGGGGATGAACACTGAAGCTTTCTTT. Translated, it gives CAIKGGGMNTEAFF.